This T cell receptor beta chain was captured by sequencing in a study of OX40 agonist ivuxolimab in advanced cancers. About the research overall: Those enrolled were 82.7% male, with a mean age of approximately 60 years and ages from roughly 20 to 90. Patients with prior anti-PD-1, anti-PD-L1 or anti-CTLA-4 therapy were eligible; roughly 40% had some.

The CDR3 length is 14 residues. Trimming removed 1 base from V and 10 bases from J; junction bases left unmatched: 5. The germline V gene has CDR1 SGDLS and CDR2 YYNGEE. The method was immunoSEQ multiplex PCR; TCRdb's version includes in-frame clones alone and lacks a portion of them. The table lists over 65,000 clones, about 90% of them singletons, with approximately 0.56% in the top ten. Study-level results: Individuals who were partial responders at 0.1-3.0 mg/kg had clonal expansion that ranked among the lowest. CD4+ T cells averaged fewer expanded clones than CD8+ T cells.

This clone was detected only once. Its antigen is not known. Sequences were derived from CD4+ or CD8+ T cells sorted from blood, sampled in a trial of the OX40 agonist ivuxolimab. The clonotype comes from an adult with an advanced solid tumor such as melanoma, head and neck, liver or kidney cancer. The V and J genes are TRBV9 and TRBJ1-4; 9 bases align to TRBD1. CDR3 protein: CASSVLGQGGKLFF. CDR3 in DNA: TGTGCCAGCAGCGTATTGGGACAGGGCGGAAAACTGTTTTTT.